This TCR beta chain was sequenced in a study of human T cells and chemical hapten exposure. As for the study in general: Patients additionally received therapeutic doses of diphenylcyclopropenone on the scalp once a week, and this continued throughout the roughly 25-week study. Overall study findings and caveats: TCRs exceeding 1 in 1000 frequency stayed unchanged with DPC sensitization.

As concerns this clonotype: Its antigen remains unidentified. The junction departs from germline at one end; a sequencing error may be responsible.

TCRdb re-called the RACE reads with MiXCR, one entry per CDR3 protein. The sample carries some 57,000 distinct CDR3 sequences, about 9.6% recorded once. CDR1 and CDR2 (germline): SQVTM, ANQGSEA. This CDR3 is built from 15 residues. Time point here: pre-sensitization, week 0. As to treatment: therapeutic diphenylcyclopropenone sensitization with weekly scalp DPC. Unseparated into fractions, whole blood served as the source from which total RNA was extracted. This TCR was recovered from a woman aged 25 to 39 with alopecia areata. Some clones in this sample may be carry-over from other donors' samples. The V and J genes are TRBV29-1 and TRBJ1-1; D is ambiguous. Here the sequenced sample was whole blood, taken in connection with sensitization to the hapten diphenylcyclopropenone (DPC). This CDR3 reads CSVARGTAWNPEAFF. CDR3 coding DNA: TGCAGCGTTGCGCGGGGAACTGCTTGGAACCCTGAAGCTTTCTTT.